This T cell receptor (beta chain) was observed in a study of blood T cells in healthy people across ages. Study in general: Template switching retrieved approximately one barcoded beta molecule for each two T cells. Findings of the study overall: The long-lived group displayed more naive CD4+ cells, plus higher diversity, than the aged donors did. CMV status of donors was not determined, possibly confounding expanded clonotype changes.

The CDR3 spans 14 residues. Germline lookup yields CDR1 SGHDN and CDR2 FVKESK. Regarding this clonotype: What it binds is not known.

A second PCR, run for roughly 6 to 11 cycles, used a sample-barcoded 5' primer plus a J-beta primer mix. Every cDNA molecule bore a tag from a template-switch adaptor containing 12 random nucleotides. TCRdb re-called the 5' RACE reads through MiXCR, storing one row per CDR3 protein. The data show 1.2 million to 1.5 million distinct CDR3 sequences, with 59% seen just once and 6.5% to 8.5% held by the top ten. J is TRBJ2-4 and V is TRBV14; D is unclear. The end of the DNA fits TRBJ2-7 better, so the J call may be wrong. Sequencing was done on a sample of blood. The clonotype comes from a man aged 18 to 29 in good health. CDR3 bases: TGTGCCAGCAGCACCCTGGGCGGAAGATACGAGCAGTACTTC. Amino acid sequence: CASSTLGGRYEQYF.